The present entry profiles one TCR beta chain with its context. These data belong to a study of blood T cell repertoires in COVID-19. In the study overall: The United States, Italy and Spain were the sources of the acute and convalescent COVID-19 samples. PBMCs, B-cell-depleted T cells, or T cells were the source of the cDNA or gDNA that made up the material.

Source study methods: Using reference gene primer amplification, nucleated cell counts were estimated. Data came from immunoSEQ multiplex PCR; TCRdb stores just in-frame clones and leaves some out. That table gives V, J and clone size, and the DNA gave D and trimming. The data contain about 210,000 clones, about 89% of them singletons. The germline V gene encodes CDR1 SGHAT and CDR2 FQNNGV. The CDR3 has 16 amino acids. The J segment lost 6 bases and the V segment lost 5 bases, leaving 15 bases of the junction unmatched. This TCR was recovered from a woman in her thirties or forties with acute or convalescent COVID-19. This chain connects TRBV11-2 to TRBJ2-7; the match to TRBD2 covers 8 bases. The material sequenced was peripheral blood. The CDR3 reads CASSRSSGGVGAEQYV. For the CDR3, the DNA is TGTGCCAGCAGCCGATCCTCGGGGGGGGTGGGAGCCGAGCAGTACGTC.